This note documents a single T cell receptor beta chain sequence. No antigen is known for it. The record has no base qualities; no much larger clone is one base away. V loses 0 bases of germline sequence and J loses 3 bases, and the interval between the two ends is 10 bases. The CDR3, cysteine through phenylalanine, is 15 amino acids long. Solely the CDR3 DNA is kept, with 45 bases framed from the first base. From a lookup of the germline V gene (reference sequence), CDR1 and CDR2 are LNHNV and YYDKDF. TCR beta CDR3 regions were amplified from RNA transcripts. A first-round RT-PCR of the TCR CDR3 used the HTBI primer set with the Qiagen OneStep RT-PCR kit. The libraries were constructed in a second round of multiplex PCR and then size-selected and purified. Libraries were sequenced paired-end with 100 bp reads on an Illumina HiSeq2000. As for the authors' bioinformatics: SOAPnuke was used to process the raw data, throwing out any read that contained adapters or uncalled bases, had a mean Phred below 15, or lacked an exact constant-primer or identifier match. COPE v1.2.5 was used to merge high-quality paired reads, and clonotypes were defined as unique nucleotide sequences. MiTCR v1.1 was used to align clonotypes to the IMGT TRBV, TRBD and TRBJ reference segments. The analysis included only V-J combinations with a frequency above 0.0001, which together covered 99% to 99.2% of the repertoires. A TCS score was defined as the ratio between F50 (clonal expansion) and ExV (chaos), using BLOSUM62-based TCRdist between CDR3 peptides within each V-J. Welch's t-statistics and random forest reduced fewer than 600 V-J features to roughly 13, which were used in a naive Bayes classifier (R e1071). In-frame beta chains were kept once TCRdb had trimmed the public reads at Q25 with fastp and called clones with MiXCR. Rows are combined by CDR3 protein, so each entry shows the most common genes and DNA. These V and J calls rely on TCRdb rather than the paper's analysis. The sample has about 380,000 distinct CDR3 sequences on record, roughly 20% of them singletons. In total, the top ten clones hold over 35% of the sample.

Ophthalmopathy patients had moderately to severely active disease, Clinical Activity Score of at least 3, NOSPECS grade of at least 4, and duration under 3 months. Any patient with an uncontrolled infection, another autoimmune disease, pregnancy or lactation was excluded. Diagnoses relied on clinical symptoms, serum thyroxine and TRAb, thyroid ultrasound and orbital computed tomography. PBMCs were isolated from approximately 10 ml of fresh peripheral blood by Ficoll-Paque density gradient centrifugation. Total RNA was extracted using Trizol reagent, and RNA quality was assessed on an Agilent 2100 Bioanalyzer. This record comes from a study of T cells in Graves' hyperthyroidism and ophthalmopathy (dated by TCRdb to the late 2010s). About the study as a whole: Peripheral blood samples were taken at initial diagnosis, before any treatment was given. TCR V-J signatures able to tell the groups apart were searched for in a discovery cohort of 95 to 100 patients, of whom under 45 had Graves' ophthalmopathy and roughly 59 had stable Graves' hyperthyroidism. Whether ophthalmopathy could be predicted prospectively was tested in an independent validation cohort made up of approximately 19 hyperthyroidism patients plus 17 patients who later progressed to ophthalmopathy. The roughly 94 discovery patients were randomly split 7:3 into training and test sets. Thyroid tissue and blood T-cell repertoires from six or seven Graves' hyperthyroidism patients were also compared in the study. After blood sampling, hyperthyroidism patients were treated with methimazole at a starting dose of 30 mg daily, and ophthalmopathy patients were treated with high-dose intravenous methylprednisolone. TCR Vbeta CDR3 sequencing of roughly 140 peripheral blood samples (over 40 ophthalmopathy, over 70 hyperthyroidism and roughly 17 progressor patients) is reported in the paper.

What the work shows at the level of the full study, not this receptor alone: Most expanded thyroid clonotypes (frequency above 0.001) were also detected in blood, a finding suggesting that blood repertoires may reflect thyroid immune responses. A 13 V-J signature model separated ophthalmopathy from stable hyperthyroidism, with about 88% sensitivity and 81% to 83% specificity in cross-validation and 80%/75% in testing. In validation, the model predicted progression to ophthalmopathy with around 71% sensitivity and less than 75% specificity, a median of 6.5 months before onset. Sample size was not statistically predetermined, and investigators were not blinded to group allocation.

In this chain, TRBV15 is recombined with TRBJ2-3, with the identity of the D gene unclear. The sample was blood. The source of this sequence is a man younger than 30 with Graves' ophthalmopathy. The CDR3 protein is CATSRDVGWTDTQYF. The sequenced DNA: TGTGCCACCAGCAGAGATGTGGGGTGGACAGATACGCAGTATTTT.